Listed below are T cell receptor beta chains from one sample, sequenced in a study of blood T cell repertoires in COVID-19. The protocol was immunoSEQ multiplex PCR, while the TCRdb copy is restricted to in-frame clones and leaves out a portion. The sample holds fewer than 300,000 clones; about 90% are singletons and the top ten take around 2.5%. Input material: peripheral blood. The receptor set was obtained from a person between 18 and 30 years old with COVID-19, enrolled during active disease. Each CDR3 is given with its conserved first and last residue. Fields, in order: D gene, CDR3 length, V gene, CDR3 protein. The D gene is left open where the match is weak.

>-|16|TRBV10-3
CAISESRLGTDYGYTF
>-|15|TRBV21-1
CASSGSAPNTGELFF
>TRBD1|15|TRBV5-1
CASSAGQAENYGYTF
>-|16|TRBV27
CASSLRYGTVNTEAFF
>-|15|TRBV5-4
CASSSLTTSYNEQFF
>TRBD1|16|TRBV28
CASRAGTGNSNQPQHF
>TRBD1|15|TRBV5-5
CASSYSGTGNSPLHF
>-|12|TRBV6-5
CASWSSYNEQFF
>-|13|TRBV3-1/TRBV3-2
CASSQDQGQPQHF
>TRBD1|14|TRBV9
CASSETGGGSPLHF
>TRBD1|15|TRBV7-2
CASRKQGARTDTQYF
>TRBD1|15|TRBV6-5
CASSQVTGDREKLFF
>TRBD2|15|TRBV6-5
CASRTQASGSYEQYF
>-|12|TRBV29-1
CSAADGGMEQYF
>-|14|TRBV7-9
CASSSTQGSETQYF
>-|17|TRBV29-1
CSVEDRWRDGGTDTQYF
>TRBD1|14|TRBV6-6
CASSYSISTGEAFF
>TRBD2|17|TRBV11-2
CASSLATSGKPSDTQYF
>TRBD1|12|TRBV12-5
CASGSQGYGYTF
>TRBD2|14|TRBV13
CASSLRGGQETQYF
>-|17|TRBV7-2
CASSTLGSRAWDYGYTF
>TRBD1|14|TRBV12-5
CASGLATGDTEAFF
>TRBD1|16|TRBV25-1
CASSERNRGHREKLFF
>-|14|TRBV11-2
CASSLVAGNTEAFF
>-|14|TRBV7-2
CASSLSRGPYEQYF
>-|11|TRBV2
CASNYNTEAFF
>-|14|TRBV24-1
CATSETTVTDTQYF
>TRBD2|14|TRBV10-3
CAITGTSPYNEQFF
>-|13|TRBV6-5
CASTGRDYNEQFF
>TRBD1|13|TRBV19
CASSMGQDTEAFF
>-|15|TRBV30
CAWSVSAATNEKLFF
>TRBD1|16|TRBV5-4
CASSSRTGSTNEKLFF
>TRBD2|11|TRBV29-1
CSVALAGEKYF
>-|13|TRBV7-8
CASSLAPLYEQFF
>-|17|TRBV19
CASSSSTEIPYNSPLHF
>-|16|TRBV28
CASSFGELTSYNEQFF
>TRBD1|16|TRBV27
CASSPRQGALSEKLFF
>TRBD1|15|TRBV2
CATCEGGLGTGELFF
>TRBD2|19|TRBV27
CASSLSGWGTSGIAYEQYF
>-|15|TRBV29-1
CSVEVLGELYTEAFF
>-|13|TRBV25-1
CASSASSSYEQYF
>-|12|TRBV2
CASSSLSYEQYF
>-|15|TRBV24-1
CATSDLDSYQETQYF
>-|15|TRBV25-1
CASRTGISSTDTQYF
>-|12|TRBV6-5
CASRGPGQEQYF
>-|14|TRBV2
CASSASYFTDTQYF
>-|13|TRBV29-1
CSVGEGQGQPQHF
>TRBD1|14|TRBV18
CASSQETGGSPLHF
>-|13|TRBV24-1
CATSDNQGQPQHF
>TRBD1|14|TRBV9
CASSKDRGVTEAFF
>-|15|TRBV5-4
CASSFGGALNTEAFF
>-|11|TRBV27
CASSSGYEQYF
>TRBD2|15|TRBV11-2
CASSFSSGRGETQYF
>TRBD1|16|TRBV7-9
CASSLAGDRGGEKLFF
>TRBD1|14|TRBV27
CASRTGGSGNTIYF
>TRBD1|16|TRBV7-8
CASRPPGQVNTGELFF
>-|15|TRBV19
CASSTGQWDNSPLHF